The 32 T cell receptor beta chains presented below share a single source sample, sequenced in a study of T cells in Graves' hyperthyroidism and ophthalmopathy. The TCR beta CDR3 regions underwent amplification using RNA transcripts as the source. TCR CDR3 regions were first amplified by RT-PCR with HTBI primers. MiXCR was run by TCRdb on the multiplex PCR reads, yielding one entry per CDR3 protein. The table records 300,000 to 400,000 distinct CDR3 sequences, roughly 15% of them present only once. Specimen: blood. These receptors all come from a woman aged 30 to 39 with Graves' ophthalmopathy.

This clonotype showed up many times. The genes are TRBV2 and TRBJ2-3; either TRBD1 or TRBD2 may fit D (5 bases each). The germline CDR1 and CDR2 sequences are SNHLY and FYNNEI. Between the trimmed V and J ends, which lost 6 bases and 2 bases, there was a span of 9 bases. The CDR3 consists of 13 residues. The CDR3 spells CASSGDLTDTQYF. CDR3 in DNA: TGTGCCAGCAGCGGGGACCTCACAGATACGCAGTATTTT.

This clonotype came up many times. This chain uses TRBV13 with TRBJ2-7, with D perhaps assigned TRBD1 or TRBD2 (5 bases each). Germline V CDR1 and CDR2: PRHDT, FYEKMQ (reference sequence). Trimming cost V 6 bases and J 5 bases, with 17 bases left between them. CDR3 size: 14 residues. The CDR3 nucleotides read TGTGCCAGCAGTACGGCCGGGACCTGGGACGAGCAGTACTTC. This sequence encodes CASSTAGTWDEQYF. Together with reference TRBV13 and TRBJ2-7, the CDR3 gives the full variable domain: AAGVIQSPRHLIKEKRETATLKCYPIPRHDTVYWYQQGPGQDPQFLISFYEKMQSDKGSIPDRFSAQQFSDYHSELNMSSLELGDSALYFCASSTAGTWDEQYFGPGTRLTVT.

This chain joins TRBV28 and TRBJ1-5, with 9 positions matching TRBD1. CDR1 MDHEN and CDR2 SYDVKM come from the germline V gene. V lost 5 bases to trimming and J lost 0 bases; unmatched junction nucleotides: 8. The CDR3 is made up of 17 amino acids. For the CDR3, the DNA is TGTGCCAGCAGTCTCGGGACAGGGACGTTTAGCAATCAGCCCCAGCATTTT. It translates to CASSLGTGTFSNQPQHF.

At least ten counts were recorded for this clonotype. A much bigger clone sits one base away, suggesting this may be a read error. This chain connects TRBV6-1 to TRBJ2-3; 9 bases are shared with TRBD2. Trimming at V came to 6 bases and at J to 1 base, leaving 2 bases not matched to a gene. The CDR3 loop spans 14 amino acids. Per germline, CDR1 MNHNS and CDR2 SASEGT. The CDR3 nucleotides are TGTGCCAGCAGCAGACTAGCGGGCACAGATACGCAGTATTTT. This codes for CASSRLAGTDTQYF.

J is TRBJ2-5 and V is TRBV20-1, with D tentatively TRBD1 (6 bases). The germline CDR1 and CDR2 sequences are DFQATT and SNEGSKA (reference sequence). V was trimmed by 3 bases and J by 4 bases, leaving 9 bases between them. The CDR3 has 12 residues. In DNA form, the CDR3 reads TGCAGTGCTAGGGAAGGGGGAGAGACCCAGTACTTC. Its protein is CSAREGGETQYF.

This clonotype was recorded many times. This chain joins TRBV28 and TRBJ2-7; D unclear. The CDR3 has 11 residues. Germline V CDR1 and CDR2: MDHEN, SYDVKM. V was cut by 8 bases and J by 3 bases, with 8 bases left in between. The CDR3 DNA follows: TGTGCCAGCGCCTCGATCTACGAGCAGTACTTC. It encodes CASASIYEQYF.

This clonotype occurred many times. The V gene is TRBV18, the J gene TRBJ1-1; tentative D call: TRBD1 (6 bases). The CDR3 is made up of 15 amino acids. V gave up 3 bases and J gave up 2 bases, with 13 bases separating them. Germline CDR1 reads KGHSH; CDR2 reads LQKENI. CDR3 loop: CASSPIRGINTEAFF. The CDR3 nucleotides are TGTGCCAGCTCACCCATTAGGGGGATTAACACTGAAGCTTTCTTT.

The chain links TRBV20-1 to TRBJ1-1; D might be TRBD1 (5 bases). The CDR3 covers 13 residues. With 0 bases removed from V and 11 bases from J, the gap between germline ends came to 16 bases. CDR1 and CDR2 from the germline V gene are DFQATT and SNEGSKA (reference sequence). This chain's CDR3 is CSAREGPDYEAFF. For the CDR3, the DNA is TGCAGTGCTAGAGAGGGACCGGACTATGAGGCTTTCTTT.

This clonotype occurred many times. V usage is TRBV7-2 and J usage is TRBJ1-5, with D possibly being TRBD1 (5 bases). Deletions cut 3 bases from V and 4 bases from J, with 13 bases between. The CDR3 consists of 15 residues. The germline CDR1 and CDR2 sequences are SGHTA and FQGNSA. CDR3 DNA: TGTGCCAGCAGCTTTGACGGGGGGGGTAATCAGCCCCAGCATTTT. It encodes CASSFDGGGNQPQHF.

This clonotype was seen ten or more times. This chain uses TRBV7-6 with TRBJ2-7, with D maybe TRBD2 (5 bases). The CDR3 is 14 residues long. V lost 1 base, J lost 3 bases, and 10 bases lay in between. Germline loops: CDR1 SGHVS, CDR2 FNYEAQ. In nucleotides, the CDR3 is TGTGCCAGCAGCTTAGTAGACGGGAACTACGAGCAGTACTTC. Its protein is CASSLVDGNYEQYF.

The rearrangement uses TRBV19 and TRBJ1-1; D gene uncertain. Trimming took 5 bases from V and 3 from J, leaving 16 bases between them. The CDR3 contains 15 residues. The V gene's germline CDR1 is LNHDA and CDR2 SQIVND (reference sequence). The CDR3 here is CASSPEVQWDTEAFF. DNA of the CDR3: TGTGCCAGTAGTCCCGAAGTTCAGTGGGACACTGAAGCTTTCTTT.

This clonotype was recorded many times. The gene calls are TRBV11-2 and TRBJ2-1; D is possibly TRBD2 (6 bases). This CDR3 has 17 residues. CDR1 and CDR2 from the germline V gene are SGHAT and FQNNGV. Trimming left V 0 bases short and J 5 bases short, with 17 bases between. In DNA form, the CDR3 reads TGTGCCAGCAGCTTAGATAGGCGGGACTCGCCGGACAATGAGCAGTTCTTC. Amino acids: CASSLDRRDSPDNEQFF.

This clonotype showed up many times. The CDR3 DNA reads TGTGCCAGCAGCCTGTCTCCAGGGTTTAGCACAGATACGCAGTATTTT. This sequence encodes CASSLSPGFSTDTQYF. The chain is built from TRBV14 and TRBJ2-3; D is perhaps TRBD1 (5 bases). Germline V gene lookup returns CDR1 SGHDN and CDR2 FVKESK. The CDR3 spans 16 residues. Trimming left V 4 bases short and J 0 bases short, with 14 bases between.

The rearrangement links TRBV5-4 to TRBJ2-3; tentatively, D is TRBD1 or TRBD2 (6 bases each). CDR1 is SGHNT and CDR2 is YYREEE in the germline V gene (reference sequence). The germline V and J ends were trimmed by 6 bases and 4 bases, with 15 bases remaining between them. CDR3 length equals 14 residues. CDR3 region: CASNTWGAPDTQYF. The CDR3 nucleotides are TGTGCCAGCAATACCTGGGGGGCCCCAGATACGCAGTATTTT. Full variable domain (remainder filled in from reference TRBV5-4 and TRBJ2-3): ETGVTQSPTHLIKTRGQQVTLRCSSQSGHNTVSWYQQALGQGPQFIFQYYREEENGRGNFPPRFSGLQFPNYSSELNVNALELDDSALYLCASNTWGAPDTQYFGPGTRLTVL.

The table lists this clonotype with many counts. The genes are TRBV20-1 and TRBJ1-2, with D possibly being TRBD1 (6 bases). V lost 6 bases, J lost 5 bases, and 19 bases lay in between. The germline V gene encodes CDR1 DFQATT and CDR2 SNEGSKA (reference sequence). This CDR3 is 14 amino acids long. The CDR3 DNA sequence: TGCAGTGCCGCGCTAAGCCAGGGGAGTTATGGCTACACCTTC. Protein product: CSAALSQGSYGYTF.

In its sample, this clonotype was seen many times. The CDR3 sequence is CSARPLGTVSDTQYF. The CDR3 DNA reads as TGCAGTGCTAGACCACTTGGAACTGTCTCAGATACGCAGTATTTT. The V gene is TRBV20-1, the J gene TRBJ2-3; no clear D. CDR3 length: 15 amino acids. In germline, CDR1 is DFQATT, CDR2 SNEGSKA (reference sequence). Trimming took off 2 bases at V and 4 bases at J, with 16 bases between the two ends.

Worth noting for this clonotype: A much larger clone differs from this one at a single base, so this may be a read error. Here the CDR3 omits its conserved ending phenylalanine or tryptophan, so a read error is the likely source. The rearrangement joins TRBV4-2 to TRBJ1-2, with D uncertain. The CDR3 spans 14 residues. CDR1 and CDR2 (germline): LGHNA, YNFKEQ. V was shortened by 2 bases and J by 4 bases, with 11 bases between the two germline ends. In nucleotides, the CDR3 is TGTGCCAGCAGCCAAAGGACGTCCGGCTATGGCTACACCCTC. This gives the protein CASSQRTSGYGYTL.

To note about this clonotype: This CDR3 is missing its conserved last phenylalanine or tryptophan, likely due to a read error. The V gene is TRBV20-1, the J gene TRBJ2-2; D possibly corresponds to TRBD2 (5 bases). Germline-derived CDR1 and CDR2 are DFQATT and SNEGSKA (reference sequence). V was shortened by 3 bases and J by 5 bases, with 7 bases between the two germline ends. The CDR3 consists of 12 residues. DNA of the CDR3: TGCAGTGCTAGTCGGGGTACCGGGGAGCTGTTTCTT. Translated, it gives CSASRGTGELFL.

This clonotype was seen at least ten times. The V call is TRBV18, the J call TRBJ2-1; 10 nucleotides match TRBD2. This CDR3 has 16 residues. V was pared by 5 bases and J by 4 bases, with 8 bases of the junction left unmatched. Germline-derived CDR1 and CDR2 are KGHSH and LQKENI. This CDR3 is CASSIKRGGQYNEQFF. The DNA of the CDR3 is TGTGCCAGCTCAATCAAGCGGGGGGGACAGTACAATGAGCAGTTCTTC.

There are many counts of this clonotype. The chain carries TRBV2 and TRBJ2-3; 14 bases align to TRBD2. J was trimmed by 5 bases and V by 6 bases; bases with no gene match: 7. The CDR3 is made up of 16 amino acids. Germline CDR1 SNHLY, CDR2 FYNNEI. The CDR3 coding sequence is TGTGCCAGCAGAAGACTAGCGGGGGGGCTTGGAGATACGCAGTATTTT. It translates to CASRRLAGGLGDTQYF.

J is TRBJ2-1 and V is TRBV7-9, with a weak D call TRBD2 (5 bases). V gave up 5 bases and J gave up 7 bases, with 9 bases separating them. CDR3 size: 12 residues. The V gene's germline CDR1 is SEHNR and CDR2 FQNEAQ (reference sequence). CDR3 DNA: TGTGCCAGCAGCAACCCGGGGAATGAGCAGTTCTTC. Residues: CASSNPGNEQFF.

In its sample, this clonotype was seen many times. The V gene is TRBV7-3, the J gene TRBJ2-7; D may match TRBD1 or TRBD2 (5 bases each). The germline V gene encodes CDR1 SGHTA and CDR2 FQGTGA. The CDR3 loop spans 18 amino acids. Trimming left V 0 bases short and J 4 bases short, with 22 bases between. The chain's CDR3 is CASSLTYKGSGREYEQYF. The CDR3 nucleotides are TGTGCCAGCAGCTTAACCTACAAGGGTTCAGGGAGAGAATACGAGCAGTACTTC.

At least ten counts were recorded for this clonotype. The rearrangement joins TRBV19 to TRBJ1-5; D perhaps matches TRBD1 (6 bases). The CDR3 covers 15 residues. In germline, CDR1 is LNHDA, CDR2 SQIVND (reference sequence). The V end lost 7 bases, the J end lost 0 bases, and 13 bases lay between the germline ends. DNA of the CDR3: TGTGCCAGTATTAGGACAGCTGATAGCAATCAGCCCCAGCATTTT. It is translated as CASIRTADSNQPQHF.

This clonotype was seen more than once but under ten times. V gene TRBV18 combines with J gene TRBJ2-7; no definite D call. From germline, CDR1 is KGHSH and CDR2 LQKENI. This CDR3 is built from 14 residues. Deletions cut 3 bases from V and 3 bases from J, with 12 bases between. In DNA, the CDR3 is TGTGCCAGCTCACCCTCAGGTTTAGGCTACGAGCAGTACTTC. This sequence encodes CASSPSGLGYEQYF.

V gene TRBV9 combines with J gene TRBJ2-7, with 7 bases aligning to TRBD1. Germline loops: CDR1 SGDLS, CDR2 YYNGEE. There are 14 residues in the CDR3. V was pared by 7 bases and J by 5 bases, with 12 bases of the junction left unmatched. CDR3 DNA: TGTGCCAGCGCCCGCTCGACAGGGTGGAACGAGCAGTACTTC. Protein: CASARSTGWNEQYF. Together with reference TRBV9 and TRBJ2-7, the CDR3 gives the full variable domain: DSGVTQTPKHLITATGQRVTLRCSPRSGDLSVYWYQQSLDQGLQFLIQYYNGEERAKGNILERFSAQQFPDLHSELNLSSLELGDSALYFCASARSTGWNEQYFGPGTRLTVT.

This clonotype was counted many times. This chain links TRBV6-1 with TRBJ2-2; 12 positions match TRBD1. The V segment lost 6 bases and the J segment 5 bases; nucleotides outside the gene matches: 7. CDR1 MNHNS and CDR2 SASEGT come from the germline V gene. The CDR3 has 16 amino acids. The CDR3 spells CASSQPGQGATGELFF. As DNA, the CDR3 is TGTGCCAGCAGCCAGCCGGGACAGGGGGCAACCGGGGAGCTGTTTTTT.

This clonotype was counted only a few times. A read error is possible here, since a much larger clone lies one base away. The chain has TRBV12-3 or TRBV12-4 and TRBJ2-1; possible D gene TRBD2, 6 bases. This CDR3 region has 18 residues. The CDR3 nucleotides are TGTGCCAGCAGTTTTGGGCAGGGAGGCCCAAGCTCCTACAATGAGCAGCTCTTC. Encoded protein: CASSFGQGGPSSYNEQLF.

At least ten counts were recorded for this clonotype. The V and J genes are TRBV9 and TRBJ2-7, with D perhaps assigned TRBD1 or TRBD2 (6 bases each). The CDR3 is made up of 15 amino acids. Per germline, CDR1 SGDLS and CDR2 YYNGEE. Trimming took 2 bases from V and 0 from J, leaving 12 bases between them. The CDR3 spells CASSVGGESSYEQYF. DNA for the CDR3: TGTGCCAGCAGCGTCGGGGGCGAAAGCTCCTACGAGCAGTACTTC.

The V and J genes are TRBV27 and TRBJ2-3; 14 bases agree with TRBD2. Per the germline V gene, CDR1 is MNHEY and CDR2 is SMNVEV (reference sequence). The CDR3 extends over 18 amino acids. With V trimmed by 5 bases and J by 1 base, 8 bases remained unmatched. CDR3 loop: CASSRGLAGGPGTDTQYF. The CDR3 bases are TGTGCCAGCAGTAGAGGACTAGCGGGGGGCCCCGGCACAGATACGCAGTATTTT.

The sample holds many counts of this clonotype. This chain joins TRBV27 and TRBJ2-1; perhaps TRBD1 as D (5 bases). The V gene's germline CDR1 is MNHEY and CDR2 SMNVEV (reference sequence). The CDR3 is 17 amino acids. Trimming took 4 bases from V and 0 from J, leaving 16 bases between them. CDR3 sequence: CASSSLVRQGSYNEQFF. CDR3 nucleotide sequence: TGTGCCAGCAGTTCCCTCGTGAGGCAGGGCTCCTACAATGAGCAGTTCTTC.

This clonotype came up a few times. This chain uses TRBV29-1 with TRBJ2-3; no reliable D call. Germline V CDR1 and CDR2: SQVTM, ANQGSEA. The V and J ends lost 3 bases and 6 bases respectively, with 13 bases between them. The CDR3 is 13 amino acids. The CDR3 reads CSVEFATRDTQYF. For the CDR3, the DNA is TGCAGCGTTGAGTTCGCTACTCGGGATACGCAGTATTTT.

Only a few counts were recorded for this clonotype. Just one base apart from a much larger clone, this may be a read error. The CDR3 loop is CASSSRVEGTEASF. The CDR3 nucleotides read TGTGCCAGCAGTTCGAGGGTCGAGGGCACTGAAGCTTCCTTT. The chain joins TRBV12-3 or TRBV12-4 to TRBJ1-1; D remains ambiguous. This CDR3 is 14 amino acids long.